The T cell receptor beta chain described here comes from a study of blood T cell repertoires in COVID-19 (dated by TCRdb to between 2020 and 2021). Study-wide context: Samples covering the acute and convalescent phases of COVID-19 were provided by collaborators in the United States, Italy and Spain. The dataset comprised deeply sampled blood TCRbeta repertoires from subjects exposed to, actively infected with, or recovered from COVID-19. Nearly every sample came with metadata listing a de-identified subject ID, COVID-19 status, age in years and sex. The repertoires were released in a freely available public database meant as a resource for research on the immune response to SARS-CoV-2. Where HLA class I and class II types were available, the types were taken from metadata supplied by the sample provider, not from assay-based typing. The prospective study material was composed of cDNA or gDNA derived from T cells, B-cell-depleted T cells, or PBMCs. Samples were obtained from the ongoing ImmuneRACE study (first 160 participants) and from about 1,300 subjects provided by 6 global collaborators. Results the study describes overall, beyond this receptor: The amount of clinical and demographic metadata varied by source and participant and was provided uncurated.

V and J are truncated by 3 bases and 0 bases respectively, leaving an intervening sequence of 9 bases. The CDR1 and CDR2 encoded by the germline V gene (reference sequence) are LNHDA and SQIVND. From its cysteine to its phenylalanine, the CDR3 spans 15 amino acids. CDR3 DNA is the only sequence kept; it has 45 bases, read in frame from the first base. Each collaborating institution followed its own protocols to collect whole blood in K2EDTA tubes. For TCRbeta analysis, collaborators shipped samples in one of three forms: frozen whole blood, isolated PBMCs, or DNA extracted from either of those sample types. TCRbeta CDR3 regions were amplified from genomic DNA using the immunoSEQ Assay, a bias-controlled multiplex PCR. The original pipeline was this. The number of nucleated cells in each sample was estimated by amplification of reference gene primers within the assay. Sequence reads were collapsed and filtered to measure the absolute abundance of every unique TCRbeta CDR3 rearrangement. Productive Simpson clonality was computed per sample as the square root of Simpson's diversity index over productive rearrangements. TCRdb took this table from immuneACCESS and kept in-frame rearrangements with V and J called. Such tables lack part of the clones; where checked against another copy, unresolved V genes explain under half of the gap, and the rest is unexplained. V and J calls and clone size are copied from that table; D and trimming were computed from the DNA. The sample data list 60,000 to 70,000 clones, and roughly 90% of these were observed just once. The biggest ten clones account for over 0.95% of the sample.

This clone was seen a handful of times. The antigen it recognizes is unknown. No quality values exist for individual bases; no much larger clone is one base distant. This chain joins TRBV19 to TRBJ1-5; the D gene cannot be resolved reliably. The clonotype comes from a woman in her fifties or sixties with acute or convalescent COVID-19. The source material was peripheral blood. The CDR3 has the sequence CASSISGSSNQPQHF. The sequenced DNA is TGTGCCAGTAGTATTTCGGGGAGTAGCAATCAGCCCCAGCATTTT.